This T cell receptor beta chain derives from a study of T cell repertoires in cytomegalovirus infection. Turning to the study itself: Selection of CMV epitopes for the study included recently identified HLA-C-restricted and well-studied HLA-B-restricted ones. Carrying CMV and the relevant HLA type showed in public TCR beta signatures. The study, taken as a whole, reports: Carriers of CMV plus the relevant HLA were identified by cumulative public TCR beta family frequency.

The J segment lost 1 base and the V segment lost 2 bases, leaving 5 bases of the junction unmatched. CDR3 length equals 15 residues. Per germline, CDR1 DFQATT and CDR2 SNEGSKA (reference sequence). As regards this clonotype: Its antigen is not known.

Each CDR3 protein is one row after TCRdb ran MiXCR on the reads. The data show hundreds of thousands of distinct CDR3 sequences, 30% to 40% seen once. The clonotype originates from a human donor in good health (CMV status not recorded). Some clones in this sample may be carry-over from other donors' samples. The chain employs TRBV20-1 and TRBJ2-3; TRBD2 aligns across 8 bases. The material sequenced was cultured PBMCs, taken from culture after CMV antigen stimulation. The CDR3 region has the DNA TGCAGTGCTAGATCTCCGGGACTAGGCACAGATACGCAGTATTTT. Protein: CSARSPGLGTDTQYF.